One and the same sample provided the 17 T cell receptor beta chains below, sequenced in a study of human T cells and chemical hapten exposure. Using its own MiXCR run on the RACE reads, TCRdb lists one record per CDR3 protein. The sample carries tens of thousands of distinct CDR3 sequences, under 15% recorded once. The time point was: patch test 3, about 24 weeks after DPC sensitization. Treatment specified: therapeutic diphenylcyclopropenone sensitization with weekly scalp DPC. The sample in question was whole blood, obtained in connection with sensitization to the hapten diphenylcyclopropenone (DPC). The receptors here all came from a young man with alopecia areata. Some clones in this sample may be carry-over from other donors' samples.

This clonotype appeared many times. The chain is built from TRBV20-1 and TRBJ1-5; tentatively, D is TRBD1 (5 bases). Looked up from germline, CDR1 is DFQATT and CDR2 is SNEGSKA (reference sequence). Trimming removed 6 bases from V and 6 bases from J, with 15 bases in between. The CDR3 contains 13 residues. This CDR3 is CSASGTVGQPQHF. In nucleotides, the CDR3 is TGCAGTGCGTCCGGGACGGTAGGTCAGCCCCAGCATTTT.

This clonotype was recorded many times. This chain uses TRBV5-1 with TRBJ2-7, with D hard to call. Germline V lookup: CDR1 SGHRS, CDR2 YFSETQ. There are 13 residues in the CDR3. V dropped 4 bases and J dropped 2 bases, with 10 bases sitting between them. This CDR3 reads CASSLDQAYEQYF. The CDR3 DNA follows: TGCGCCAGCAGCCTAGACCAAGCCTACGAGCAGTACTTC.

In this sample, this clonotype turned up a few times. The chain links TRBV3-1 to TRBJ2-7, with D possibly being TRBD2 (6 bases). CDR3 length: 14 amino acids. V lost 5 bases and J lost 2, with 13 bases in between. Germline CDR1 LGHDT, CDR2 YNNKEL (reference sequence). CDR3 nucleotide sequence: TGTGCCAGCAGCAGAGGGACGGGAGCCTACGAGCAGTACTTC. It translates to CASSRGTGAYEQYF.

This clonotype was recorded a few times. V usage is TRBV5-6 and J usage is TRBJ1-1; TRBD1 matches 7 bases. Trimming took 1 base from V and 4 from J; bases not matched to a gene: 16. Germline V gene data show CDR1 as SGHDT and CDR2 as YYEEEE. The CDR3 covers 18 residues. For the CDR3, the DNA is TGTGCCAGCAGCTTGATTGGCAGGGGGACACTCCAGGGCACTGAAGCTTTCTTT. This codes for CASSLIGRGTLQGTEAFF.

This clonotype was recorded at least ten times. This rearrangement joins TRBV6-2 or TRBV6-3 to TRBJ2-7; TRBD1 agrees at 7 bases. CDR1 is MNHEY, CDR2 SVGEGT, per germline. J lost 3 bases, V lost 5 bases, and 10 bases had no gene match. The CDR3 length is 15 residues. CDR3 coding DNA: TGTGCCAGCAGTAGCACCCGGGACAGACACTACGAGCAGTACTTC. Protein sequence: CASSSTRDRHYEQYF.

CDR3 bases: TGTGCCAGCAGTTACTCGAACGGAGGGGAAACGCAGTATTTT. Encoded protein: CASSYSNGGETQYF. The chain has TRBV6-5 and TRBJ2-3; tentative D call: TRBD2 (6 bases). This CDR3 is built from 14 residues. From germline, CDR1 is MNHEY and CDR2 SVGAGI. V was shortened by 0 bases and J by 9 bases, with 13 bases between the two germline ends.

This clonotype appeared many times. The chain is built from TRBV24-1 and TRBJ2-5, with 8 bases matching TRBD2. Per the germline V gene, CDR1 is KGHDR and CDR2 is SFDVKD. CDR3 length equals 13 residues. With 7 bases clipped from V and 6 bases from J, the junction kept 6 bases outside the gene matches. CDR3 in DNA: TGTGCCACCAGGCGGGGGGCCGAGAAGACCCAGTACTTC. The encoded protein is CATRRGAEKTQYF.

This clonotype was seen only a few times. In DNA form, the CDR3 reads TGTGCCAGCAGCCCCTGGGACTTCCAAGCTTTCTTT. Translation gives CASSPWDFQAFF. The chain joins TRBV9 to TRBJ1-1, with D perhaps TRBD1 (5 bases). Germline loops: CDR1 SGDLS, CDR2 YYNGEE. The CDR3 runs 12 residues. The V gene lost 4 bases and the J gene lost 9 bases, with 13 bases spanning the gap.

The chain is built from TRBV7-9 and TRBJ1-2; unclear D gene. This CDR3 spans 14 amino acids. The ends were cut back, 1 base at V and 6 bases at J, with 12 bases in the middle. The V gene's germline CDR1 is SEHNR and CDR2 FQNEAQ (reference sequence). The CDR3 reads CASSLELPPNGYTF. The DNA of the CDR3 is TGTGCCAGCAGCTTAGAATTACCTCCCAATGGCTACACCTTC. Together with reference TRBV7-9 and TRBJ1-2, the CDR3 gives the full variable domain: DTGVSQNPRHKITKRGQNVTFRCDPISEHNRLYWYRQTLGQGPEFLTYFQNEAQLEKSRLLSDRFSAERPKGSFSTLEIQRTEQGDSAMYLCASSLELPPNGYTFGSGTRLTVV.

J is TRBJ1-2 and V is TRBV6-5; a possible D gene is TRBD1 (6 bases). Germline V CDR1 and CDR2: MNHEY, SVGAGI. This CDR3 is 13 amino acids long. Trimming pared 2 bases from V and 10 bases from J, leaving 14 bases between. The DNA of the CDR3 is TGTGCCAGCAGTTACGGTGGACAGTTGGACTACACCTTC. Amino acids: CASSYGGQLDYTF.

This clonotype was found many times. This chain links TRBV11-2 with TRBJ2-3, with D possibly matching TRBD2 (6 bases). This CDR3 spans 16 amino acids. Trimming shortened V by 5 bases and J by 1 base, and 16 bases separated the two germline ends. The germline gives CDR1 SGHAT, CDR2 FQNNGV. The CDR3 nucleotides read TGTGCCAGCAGCCCTCTGCTTTCTAGCGGCACAGATACGCAGTATTTT. This codes for CASSPLLSSGTDTQYF.

The chain links TRBV5-1 to TRBJ1-4; a possible D gene is TRBD1 (5 bases). Germline V lookup: CDR1 SGHRS, CDR2 YFSETQ. The CDR3 is made up of 13 amino acids. Trimming removed 4 bases from V and 3 bases from J, with 7 bases in between. In DNA, the CDR3 is TGCGCCAGCAGCCCGGGGGCTAATGAAAAACTGTTTTTT. Translation: CASSPGANEKLFF.

The chain is built from TRBV6-5 and TRBJ2-5; 8 nucleotides align to TRBD1. This CDR3 is 17 amino acids long. Germline loops: CDR1 MNHEY, CDR2 SVGAGI. V gave up 2 bases and J gave up 3 bases; unmatched junction bases: 11. CDR3 loop: CASSYGLGTGQEETQYF. The CDR3, as DNA: TGTGCCAGCAGTTACGGTCTAGGGACAGGTCAGGAAGAGACCCAGTACTTC.

This rearrangement joins TRBV7-9 to TRBJ1-1; D not certain. Trimming shortened V by 5 bases and J by 3 bases, and 10 bases separated the two germline ends. There are 13 residues in the CDR3. CDR1 and CDR2 (germline): SEHNR, FQNEAQ (reference sequence). As DNA, the CDR3 is TGTGCCAGCAGCCCATTCGATGACACTGAAGCTTTCTTT. Its translation is CASSPFDDTEAFF.

Remarks on this clonotype: One base away lies a much larger clone, so this may be a sequencing read error. The genes are TRBV18 and TRBJ2-3; D gene ambiguous. Germline-derived CDR1 and CDR2 are KGHSH and LQKENI. The length of the CDR3 is 14 residues. V lost 5 bases and J 4 bases, leaving 13 bases between the germline ends. The CDR3 here is CASSSVKGPDTQYF. In DNA, the CDR3 is TGTGCCAGCTCATCGGTCAAGGGCCCAGATACGCAGTATTTT.

This clonotype was detected many times. This sequence joins TRBV29-1 and TRBJ2-5, with 10 nucleotides matching TRBD1. Germline-derived CDR1 and CDR2 are SQVTM and ANQGSEA. The V gene end was trimmed by 7 bases and the J gene end by 3 bases; junction bases not matched to a gene: 2. The CDR3 extends over 12 amino acids. DNA of the CDR3: TGCAGCGCCGGGACAGGGGAAGAGACCCAGTACTTC. The encoded protein is CSAGTGEETQYF. The full variable domain, completed using reference TRBV29-1 and TRBJ2-5, is SAVISQKPSRDICQRGTSLTIQCQVDSQVTMMFWYRQQPGQSLTLIATANQGSEATYESGFVIDKFPISRPNLTFSTLTVSNMSPEDSSIYLCSAGTGEETQYFGPGTRLLVL.

V and J are TRBV7-9 and TRBJ1-5, with TRBD1 identical over 9 bases. CDR1 and CDR2 (germline): SEHNR, FQNEAQ (reference sequence). V dropped 1 base and J dropped 0; count of bases not matched to a gene: 7. The CDR3 is 18 amino acids. Here the CDR3 DNA reads TGTGCCAGCAGCTTAGGGGGGACAGGGAGGTATAGCAATCAGCCCCAGCATTTT. Translation gives CASSLGGTGRYSNQPQHF.